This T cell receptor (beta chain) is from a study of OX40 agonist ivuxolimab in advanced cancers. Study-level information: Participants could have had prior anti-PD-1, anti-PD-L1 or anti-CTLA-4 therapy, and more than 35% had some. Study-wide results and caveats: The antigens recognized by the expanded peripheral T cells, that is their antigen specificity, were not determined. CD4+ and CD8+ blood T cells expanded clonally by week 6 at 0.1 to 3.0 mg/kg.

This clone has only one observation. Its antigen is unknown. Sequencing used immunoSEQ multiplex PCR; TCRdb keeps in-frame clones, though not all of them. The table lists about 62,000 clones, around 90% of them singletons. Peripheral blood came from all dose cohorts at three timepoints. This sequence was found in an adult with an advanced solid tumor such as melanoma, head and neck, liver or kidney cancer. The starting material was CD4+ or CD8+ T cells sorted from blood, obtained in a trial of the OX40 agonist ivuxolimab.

CDR3 protein: CATSRPGIQETQYF. DNA for the CDR3: TGTGCCACCAGCAGACCTGGGATCCAAGAGACCCAGTACTTC. This chain joins TRBV15 and TRBJ2-5; D ambiguous. Trimming took 2 bases from V and 1 from J, leaving 8 bases between them. The CDR3 totals 14 residues. Germline V CDR1 and CDR2: LNHNV, YYDKDF (reference sequence).